The 18 T cell receptor beta chains presented below share a single source sample, sequenced in a study of blood T cell repertoires in COVID-19. TCRdb's copy holds only in-frame clones and misses some; the assay was immunoSEQ multiplex PCR. The table has 490,000 or so clones, approximately 91% seen once. The source material was PBMCs or T cells enriched from blood (not recorded which). These receptor sequences come from a woman aged 55-75 years who had recovered from COVID-19.

The gene calls are TRBV6-5 and TRBJ1-6; TRBD1 is a possible D gene (6 bases). This CDR3 spans 13 amino acids. V was cut by 4 bases and J by 7 bases, with 8 bases left in between. The V gene's germline CDR1 is MNHEY and CDR2 SVGAGI. The CDR3 reads CASSSRGNSPLHF. CDR3 nucleotide sequence: TGTGCCAGCAGTTCCAGGGGAAATTCACCCCTCCACTTT.

The chain employs TRBV3-1 (or the pseudogene TRBV3-2) and TRBJ1-1, with a possible D match to TRBD1 (6 bases). From germline, CDR1 is LGHDT and CDR2 YNNKEL (reference sequence). CDR3 length: 15 residues. V was shortened by 10 bases and J by 7 bases, with 25 bases between the two germline ends. The CDR3 coding sequence is TGTGCCACCGTGCAGGCGGGTGGGGGCTCGGGTGAAGCTTTCTTT. Protein: CATVQAGGGSGEAFF.

This clone appeared once. The rearrangement joins TRBV3-1 (or the pseudogene TRBV3-2) to TRBJ1-5, with 12 bases lining up with TRBD1. The CDR3 extends over 14 amino acids. V was pared by 8 bases and J by 7 bases, with 6 bases of the junction left unmatched. Per the germline V gene, CDR1 is LGHDT and CDR2 is YNNKEL (reference sequence). The DNA for the CDR3 is TGTGCCAGCGGAGCCGGGACAGGGGGCCAGCCCCAGCATTTT. This codes for CASGAGTGGQPQHF.

The J gene is TRBJ2-3, the V gene TRBV19; tentatively, D is TRBD1 (7 bases). Germline CDR1 and CDR2: LNHDA and SQIVND (reference sequence). Trimming cost V 4 bases and J 10 bases, with 15 bases left between them. The CDR3 totals 13 residues. Written as DNA, the CDR3 is TGTGCCAGTAGTACCTCTGACAGGGAGGCGCAGTATTTT. It translates to CASSTSDREAQYF.

The V gene is TRBV6-1, the J gene TRBJ2-1; 12 bases line up with TRBD2. Looked up from germline, CDR1 is MNHNS and CDR2 is SASEGT. With 2 bases clipped from V and 5 bases from J, the junction kept 7 bases outside the gene matches. The CDR3 spans 17 residues. The CDR3 spells CASSERLAGANNNEQFF. The CDR3 DNA reads TGTGCCAGCAGTGAACGACTAGCGGGGGCAAATAACAATGAGCAGTTCTTC.

The V call is TRBV18, the J call TRBJ1-4, with D possibly matching TRBD1 (6 bases). Germline CDR1 reads KGHSH; CDR2 reads LQKENI. The CDR3 totals 14 residues. V was cut by 5 bases and J by 3 bases, with 10 bases left in between. CDR3 in amino acids: CASSSGQANEKLFF. The CDR3 DNA reads TGTGCCAGCTCATCGGGACAAGCTAATGAAAAACTGTTTTTT.

The chain uses TRBV19 and TRBJ1-2, with 9 bases lining up with TRBD1. Germline lookup yields CDR1 LNHDA and CDR2 SQIVND (reference sequence). This CDR3 contains 16 residues. Trimming at V came to 4 bases and at J to 2 bases, leaving 8 bases not matched to a gene. CDR3 sequence reads: CASSTYTGGKNYGYTF. CDR3 nucleotides: TGTGCCAGTAGTACATATACAGGGGGCAAGAACTATGGCTACACCTTC.

This chain uses TRBV19 with TRBJ1-5; maybe TRBD1 (5 bases). CDR1 and CDR2 (germline): LNHDA, SQIVND (reference sequence). The CDR3 extends over 16 amino acids. Trimming pared 6 bases from V and 3 bases from J, leaving 18 bases between. The chain's CDR3 is CASRQRDFTFNQPQHF. The CDR3, as DNA: TGTGCCAGTAGACAGAGGGACTTTACCTTCAATCAGCCCCAGCATTTT.

V is TRBV5-1 and J is TRBJ1-2, with 9 positions matching TRBD1. V shed 4 bases and J 2 bases; nucleotides not matched to a gene: 9. This CDR3 spans 16 amino acids. Germline V CDR1 and CDR2: SGHRS, YFSETQ. CDR3 sequence (DNA): TGCGCCAGCAGCCATCCGGGACAGGGCCGGAACTATGGCTACACCTTC. It encodes CASSHPGQGRNYGYTF.

The chain couples TRBV5-4 to TRBJ2-2; 9 bases match TRBD1. V lost 2 bases and J lost 13; bases outside the gene matches: 12. Germline CDR1 SGHNT, CDR2 YYREEE (reference sequence). The CDR3 extends over 15 amino acids. CDR3 in DNA: TGTGCCAGCAGCTTTGACCCACAGGGGGCTAGCGGGCTGTTTTTT. This gives the protein CASSFDPQGASGLFF.

CDR3 DNA: TGTGCCAGCAGTCCACAGGGCCTCTCTGGAAACACCATATATTTT. Its translation is CASSPQGLSGNTIYF. V gene TRBV27 combines with J gene TRBJ1-3, with D possibly matching TRBD1 (6 bases). This CDR3 comprises 15 residues. V lost 5 bases and J 0 bases, leaving 11 bases between the germline ends. Germline CDR1 reads MNHEY; CDR2 reads SMNVEV (reference sequence).

The CDR3 sequence is CASSYSKRSSSYEQYF. The CDR3 DNA reads TGTGCCAGCAGTTACTCGAAGAGGAGCAGCTCCTACGAGCAGTACTTC. The chain carries TRBV6-5 and TRBJ2-7; D gene uncertain. V shed 0 bases and J shed 0 bases, with 12 bases lying between them. Per the germline V gene, CDR1 is MNHEY and CDR2 is SVGAGI. This CDR3 is 16 amino acids long.

The chain carries TRBV9 and TRBJ2-3, with D possibly matching TRBD1 (6 bases). This CDR3 contains 15 residues. The germline V gene has CDR1 SGDLS and CDR2 YYNGEE. V was shortened by 2 bases and J by 0 bases, with 10 bases between the two germline ends. CDR3 sequence reads: CASSVRRGSTDTQYF. In DNA, the CDR3 is TGTGCCAGCAGCGTTCGCAGGGGTAGCACAGATACGCAGTATTTT. The entire variable domain, with the rest obtained from reference TRBV9 and TRBJ2-3, is as follows: DSGVTQTPKHLITATGQRVTLRCSPRSGDLSVYWYQQSLDQGLQFLIQYYNGEERAKGNILERFSAQQFPDLHSELNLSSLELGDSALYFCASSVRRGSTDTQYFGPGTRLTVL.

This chain connects TRBV18 to TRBJ1-3; D remains unclear. CDR3 length: 13 amino acids. Germline lookup yields CDR1 KGHSH and CDR2 LQKENI. V was pared by 1 base and J by 4 bases, with 5 bases between. For the CDR3, the DNA is TGTGCCAGCTCACCACTTTCAGGAAACACCATATATTTT. Protein product: CASSPLSGNTIYF.

There are a few counts of this clone. This rearrangement joins TRBV7-9 to TRBJ2-3; 7 bases match TRBD2. In germline, CDR1 is SEHNR, CDR2 FQNEAQ (reference sequence). V lost 6 bases to trimming and J lost 6 bases; unmatched junction nucleotides: 0. CDR3 length equals 11 residues. Here the CDR3 reads CASRGGDTQYF. The CDR3 DNA sequence: TGTGCCAGCAGGGGAGGGGATACGCAGTATTTT.

In DNA form, the CDR3 reads TGTGCCAGCACACCCTCAGGGGCGAATCAGCCCCAGCATTTT. It is translated as CASTPSGANQPQHF. This chain connects TRBV27 to TRBJ1-5; D might be TRBD1 (6 bases). Trimming left V 7 bases short and J 4 bases short, with 14 bases between. Germline V gives CDR1 MNHEY, CDR2 SMNVEV (reference sequence). The CDR3 runs 14 residues.

This chain connects TRBV10-2 to TRBJ1-6; no clear D gene. Trimming pared 0 bases from V and 10 bases from J, leaving 7 bases between. This CDR3 contains 13 residues. Germline V gene lookup returns CDR1 WSHSY and CDR2 SAAADI. The CDR3 here is CASSESTGSPLHF. CDR3 DNA: TGCGCCAGCAGTGAGTCGACGGGGTCACCCCTCCACTTT.

The V call is TRBV24-1, the J call TRBJ1-5; TRBD1 matches 7 bases. The V gene end was trimmed by 2 bases and the J gene end by 9 bases; junction bases not matched to a gene: 3. The CDR3 sequence is 13 residues long. Germline assignment: CDR1 KGHDR and CDR2 SFDVKD. CDR3 DNA sequence: TGTGCCACCAGTGATTGGCCAGGGGGGCCCCAGCATTTT. This gives the protein CATSDWPGGPQHF.